This T cell receptor (beta chain) was found in a study of control samples from healthy donors and cancer patients. Profiled with immunoSEQ multiplex PCR; TCRdb holds only in-frame clones, not every one. In the table there are about 140,000 clones, more than 90% of which are singletons. The material sequenced was blood. The TCR comes from a young man in good health.

CDR3 nucleotide sequence: TGTGCCAGCAGCTCTCTGCGGCTACCCTACGAGCAGTACTTC. Protein product: CASSSLRLPYEQYF. This chain joins TRBV11-2 and TRBJ2-7; D remains unclear. The CDR3 sequence is 14 residues long. V was pared by 4 bases and J by 2 bases, with 12 bases between. Germline V gene sequence: CDR1 SGHAT, CDR2 FQNNGV.